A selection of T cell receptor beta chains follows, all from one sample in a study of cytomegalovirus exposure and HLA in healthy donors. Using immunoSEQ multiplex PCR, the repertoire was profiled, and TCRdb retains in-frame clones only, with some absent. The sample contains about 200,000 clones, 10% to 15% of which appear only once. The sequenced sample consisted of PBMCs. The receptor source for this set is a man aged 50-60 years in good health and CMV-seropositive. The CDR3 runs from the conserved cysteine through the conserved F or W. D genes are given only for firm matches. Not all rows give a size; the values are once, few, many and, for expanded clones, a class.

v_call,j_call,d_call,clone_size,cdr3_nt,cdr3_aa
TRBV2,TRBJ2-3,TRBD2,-,TGTGCCAGCAGTTGGAGCGGGGGGGCTGGAGATACGCAGTATTTT,CASSWSGGAGDTQYF
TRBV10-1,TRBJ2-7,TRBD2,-,TGCGCCAGCAGAGGGACTAGCGGGGGGTACGAGCAGTACTTC,CASRGTSGGYEQYF
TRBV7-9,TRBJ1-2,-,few,TGTGCCAGCAGCTTAGTGGCCGGCTACACCTTC,CASSLVAGYTF
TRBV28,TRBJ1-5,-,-,TGTGCCAGCAGTTTATTGGGGGGATATCAGCCCCAGCATTTT,CASSLLGGYQPQHF
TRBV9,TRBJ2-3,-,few,TGTGCCAGCAGCTCCCAGCCCGGGGCAGATACGCAGTATTTT,CASSSQPGADTQYF
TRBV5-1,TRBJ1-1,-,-,TGCGCCAGCAGCTTGGCCGGCTTACGGGGGGACGGGACTGAAGCTTTCTTT,CASSLAGLRGDGTEAFF
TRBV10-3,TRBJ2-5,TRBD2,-,TGTGCCATCATGACTAGCGGGGGGGAAGAGACCCAGTACTTC,CAIMTSGGEETQYF
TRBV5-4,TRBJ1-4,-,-,TGTGCCAGCACAGCGGGGGGCGGTGAAAAACTGTTTTTT,CASTAGGGEKLFF
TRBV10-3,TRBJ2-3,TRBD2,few,TGTGCCATCAGTGAGTCGGGACTAGCGGGAGGGGATACGCAGTATTTT,CAISESGLAGGDTQYF
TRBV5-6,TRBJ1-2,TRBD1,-,TGTGCCAGCACCTTCGGGGGACAGGGGGACTATGGCTACACCTTC,CASTFGGQGDYGYTF
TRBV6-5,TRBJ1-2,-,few,TGTGCCAGCAGGGGAGGGAACTATGGCTACACCTTC,CASRGGNYGYTF
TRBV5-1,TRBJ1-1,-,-,TGCGCCAGCAGCGGGGGGGCGTCGAACACTGAAGCTTTCTTT,CASSGGASNTEAFF
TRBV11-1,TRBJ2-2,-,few,TGTGCCAGCAGCCGCCAGTTGGCCCCGAACACCGGGGAGCTGTTTTTT,CASSRQLAPNTGELFF
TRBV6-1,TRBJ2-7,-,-,TGTGCCAGCAGCCCGGGACTCCGCTACGAGCAGTACTTC,CASSPGLRYEQYF
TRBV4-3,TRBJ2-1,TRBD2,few,TGCGCCAGCAGCCAAGCGGAAGCGGGGGGGAGGAACAATGAGCAGTTCTTC,CASSQAEAGGRNNEQFF
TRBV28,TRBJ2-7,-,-,TGTGCCAGCAGTTCCGACAGAGTCTACGAGCAGTACTTC,CASSSDRVYEQYF
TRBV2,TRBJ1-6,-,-,TGTGCGCAGAGGGGGTTAAGGAATTCACCCCTCCACTTT,CAQRGLRNSPLHF